Sequencing of this TCR beta chain was carried out in a study of cytomegalovirus exposure and HLA in healthy donors. Study-wide findings and caveats: In a later analysis, a missense DCLRE1C variant was linked to TCR beta V- and J-gene trimming. Later on, an analysis found that several of the most significant clusters appeared to be linked to common viral pathogens, which included parvovirus B19. In vitro work confirmed that three CMV-associated chains recognize CMV antigens. A later analysis found that most CMV-associated TCR beta chains appeared HLA-restricted.

The PCR was carried out with 60 Vbeta primers and 13 Jbeta primers. Assay used: immunoSEQ multiplex PCR; TCRdb lists only in-frame clones, some missing. Here the sample spans 130,000 to 150,000 clones, around 78% being singletons. Germline CDR1 SGDLS, CDR2 YYNGEE. The CDR3 is 16 amino acids. The V gene lost 4 bases and the J gene lost 1 base, with 17 bases spanning the gap. This clone was seen more than once but under ten times. Its antigen is not known. The clonotype comes from a male donor in good health and CMV-seronegative. The chain uses TRBV9 and TRBJ1-1, with D possibly matching TRBD1 (5 bases). Material for sequencing was PBMCs. The CDR3 DNA reads TGTGCCAGCAGCTACTCAGGGTATTCCGCGAACACTGAAGCTTTCTTT. Translation: CASSYSGYSANTEAFF.